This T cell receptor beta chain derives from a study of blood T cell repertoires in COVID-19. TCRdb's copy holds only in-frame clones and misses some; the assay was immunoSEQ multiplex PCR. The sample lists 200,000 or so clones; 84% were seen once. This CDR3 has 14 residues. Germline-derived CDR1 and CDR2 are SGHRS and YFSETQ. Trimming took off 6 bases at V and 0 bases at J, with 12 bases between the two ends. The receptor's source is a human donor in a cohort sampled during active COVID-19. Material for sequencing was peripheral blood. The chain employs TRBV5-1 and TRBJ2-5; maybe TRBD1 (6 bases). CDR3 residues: CASTTRGNQETQYF. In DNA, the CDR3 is TGCGCCAGCACGACGAGGGGGAACCAAGAGACCCAGTACTTC. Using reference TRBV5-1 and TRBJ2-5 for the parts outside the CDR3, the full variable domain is KAGVTQTPRYLIKTRGQQVTLSCSPISGHRSVSWYQQTPGQGLQFLFEYFSETQRNKGNFPGRFSGRQFSNSRSEMNVSTLELGDSALYLCASTTRGNQETQYFGPGTRLLVL.